Included here is one T cell receptor (beta chain) sequence, with context. Only in-frame clones appear in the TCRdb table, and some are missing; sequencing was by immunoSEQ multiplex PCR. The data contain approximately 94,000 clones, about 89% of them singletons. This specimen comes from a study of blood T cell repertoires in COVID-19. As for the study in general: Samples representing acute and convalescent COVID-19 were sourced from the United States, Italy and Spain.

Germline values: CDR1 SGHVS, CDR2 FQNEAQ. The CDR3 extends over 16 amino acids. V lost 2 bases to trimming and J lost 3 bases, with 14 bases between them. The chain uses TRBV7-8 and TRBJ2-1; a weak D match, TRBD2 (5 bases). The source material was peripheral blood. This receptor was obtained from a woman in her 50s in a cohort sampled during active COVID-19. The CDR3 is CASSLSGGRFYNEQFF. The CDR3 nucleotides read TGTGCCAGCAGCTTATCTGGCGGGCGTTTCTACAATGAGCAGTTCTTC.